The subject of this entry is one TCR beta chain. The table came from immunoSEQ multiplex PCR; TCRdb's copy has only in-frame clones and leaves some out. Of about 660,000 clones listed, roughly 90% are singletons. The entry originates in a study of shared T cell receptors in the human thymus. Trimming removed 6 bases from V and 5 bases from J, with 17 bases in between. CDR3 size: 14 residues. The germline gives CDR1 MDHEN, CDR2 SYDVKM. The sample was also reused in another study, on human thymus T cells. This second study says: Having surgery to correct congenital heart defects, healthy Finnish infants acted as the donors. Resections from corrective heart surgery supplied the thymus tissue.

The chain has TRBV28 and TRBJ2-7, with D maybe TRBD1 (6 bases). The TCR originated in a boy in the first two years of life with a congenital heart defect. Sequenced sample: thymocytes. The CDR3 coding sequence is TGTGCCAGCAGGCGGACAGTCGAGACGGACGAGCAGTACTTC. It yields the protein CASRRTVETDEQYF.